The 8 T cell receptor beta chains given below trace back to one sample, sequenced in a study of cytomegalovirus exposure and HLA in healthy donors. The PCR was carried out with 60 Vbeta primers and 13 Jbeta primers. Clones were sequenced by immunoSEQ multiplex PCR, and TCRdb holds only the in-frame ones, with some missing. The table includes 100,000 to 150,000 clones, around 83% detected once. The sample consisted of PBMCs. The receptors come from a girl under 10 years old in good health and CMV-seronegative.

The CDR3 coding sequence is TGCAGCGTTACAGTCTCCGGGACTAGCGCGGCCGAGCAGTACTTC. This sequence encodes CSVTVSGTSAAEQYF. This chain connects TRBV29-1 to TRBJ2-7; 10 nucleotides line up with TRBD2. The CDR3 consists of 15 residues. Germline CDR1 is SQVTM and CDR2 is ANQGSEA. The junction had 13 bases not matched to a gene; V was cut back by 5 bases and J by 6 bases.

In its sample, this clone was seen a few times. The rearrangement links TRBV18 to TRBJ2-7, with 8 nucleotides matching TRBD2. Germline V gives CDR1 KGHSH, CDR2 LQKENI. This CDR3 spans 18 amino acids. The V gene end was trimmed by 0 bases and the J gene end by 3 bases; junction bases not matched to a gene: 13. The CDR3 loop is CASSPPGNSGVARYEQYF. DNA of the CDR3: TGTGCCAGCTCACCACCTGGGAATAGCGGGGTTGCCCGCTACGAGCAGTACTTC.

This chain uses TRBV10-2 with TRBJ2-7, with a possible D match to TRBD1 (5 bases). Trimming took 0 bases from V and 4 from J, leaving 22 bases between them. From germline, CDR1 is WSHSY and CDR2 SAAADI. This CDR3 comprises 18 residues. CDR3 region: CASSESISRVMGLYEQYF. CDR3 nucleotide sequence: TGCGCCAGCAGTGAGTCGATATCCAGGGTCATGGGGTTATACGAGCAGTACTTC.

This chain links TRBV19 with TRBJ2-3; 10 bases align to TRBD2. The CDR3 runs 16 residues. Germline V gives CDR1 LNHDA, CDR2 SQIVND (reference sequence). V lost 6 bases to trimming and J lost 0 bases; unmatched junction nucleotides: 6. The CDR3 is CASRGVAGGSTDTQYF. CDR3 nucleotides: TGTGCCAGTAGAGGGGTAGCGGGGGGAAGCACAGATACGCAGTATTTT.

The genes are TRBV2 and TRBJ2-1, with unresolved D. Germline CDR1 and CDR2: SNHLY and FYNNEI. The germline V and J ends were trimmed by 4 bases and 11 bases, with 15 bases remaining between them. CDR3 length equals 13 residues. CDR3 region: CASSGALYIQQFF. The CDR3 coding sequence is TGTGCCAGCAGTGGGGCCCTCTACATCCAGCAGTTCTTC.

This clone has just a few counts. The genes are TRBV5-4 and TRBJ1-1; the D gene is possibly TRBD1 (6 bases). Germline assignment: CDR1 SGHNT and CDR2 YYREEE (reference sequence). The CDR3 is made up of 15 amino acids. Trimming cost V 4 bases and J 12 bases, with 25 bases left between them. The CDR3 region is CASSPGRNREKEPFF. In DNA form, the CDR3 reads TGTGCCAGCAGCCCCGGCCGAAACAGGGAGAAGGAACCTTTCTTT.

V gene TRBV6-5 combines with J gene TRBJ1-1; D remains ambiguous. The CDR3 is 13 residues long. From germline, CDR1 is MNHEY and CDR2 SVGAGI. V was shortened by 5 bases and J by 1 base, with 8 bases between the two germline ends. The CDR3 nucleotides are TGTGCCAGCAGTATTTCAGGGAACACTGAAGCTTTCTTT. Translated, it gives CASSISGNTEAFF.

J is TRBJ1-1 and V is TRBV2, with TRBD1 identical over 7 bases. CDR3 size: 14 residues. The germline CDR1 and CDR2 sequences are SNHLY and FYNNEI. V lost 6 bases to trimming and J lost 9 bases; unmatched junction nucleotides: 13. CDR3 sequence reads: CASSDRFRGVQAFF. CDR3 in DNA: TGTGCCAGCAGCGACCGATTCAGGGGGGTGCAAGCTTTCTTT.